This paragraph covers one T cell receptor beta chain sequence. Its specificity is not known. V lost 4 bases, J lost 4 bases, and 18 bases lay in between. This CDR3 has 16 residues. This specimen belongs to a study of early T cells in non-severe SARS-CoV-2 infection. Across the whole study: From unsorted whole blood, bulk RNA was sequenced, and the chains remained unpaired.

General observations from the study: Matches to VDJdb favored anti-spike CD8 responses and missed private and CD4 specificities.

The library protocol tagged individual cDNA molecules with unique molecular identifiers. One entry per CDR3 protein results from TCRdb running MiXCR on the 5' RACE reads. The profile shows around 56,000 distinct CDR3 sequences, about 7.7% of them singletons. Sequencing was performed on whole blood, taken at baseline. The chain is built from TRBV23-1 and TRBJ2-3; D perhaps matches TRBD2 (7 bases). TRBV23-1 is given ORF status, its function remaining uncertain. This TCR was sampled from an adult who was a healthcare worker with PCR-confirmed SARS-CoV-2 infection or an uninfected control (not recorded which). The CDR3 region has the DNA TGCGCCAGCAGTCCGGGGGCGGGAGAGGTCCCAGATACGCAGTATTTT. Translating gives CASSPGAGEVPDTQYF.